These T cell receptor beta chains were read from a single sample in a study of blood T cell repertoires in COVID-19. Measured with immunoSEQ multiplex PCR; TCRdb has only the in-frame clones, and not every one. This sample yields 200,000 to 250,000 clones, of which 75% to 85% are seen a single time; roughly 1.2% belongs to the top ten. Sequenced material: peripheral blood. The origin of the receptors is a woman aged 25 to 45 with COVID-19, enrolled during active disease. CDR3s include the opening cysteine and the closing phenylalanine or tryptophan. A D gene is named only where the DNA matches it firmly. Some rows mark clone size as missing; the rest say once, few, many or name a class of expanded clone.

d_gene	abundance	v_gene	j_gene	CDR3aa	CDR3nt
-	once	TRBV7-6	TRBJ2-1	CASSWDTNEQFF	TGTGCCAGCAGCTGGGACACGAATGAGCAGTTCTTC
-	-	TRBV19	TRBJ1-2	CATWTENYGYTF	TGTGCCACTTGGACAGAAAACTATGGCTACACCTTC
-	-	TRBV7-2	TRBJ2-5	CASSLTRDLETQYF	TGTGCCAGCAGCTTAACTCGAGACTTAGAGACCCAGTACTTC
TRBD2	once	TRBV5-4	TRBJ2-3	CASSLTVGRGADTQYF	TGTGCCAGCAGCCTCACCGTCGGGAGGGGCGCAGATACGCAGTATTTT
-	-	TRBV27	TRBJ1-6	CASRASSYNSPLHF	TGTGCCAGCAGGGCCAGCTCCTATAATTCACCCCTCCACTTT
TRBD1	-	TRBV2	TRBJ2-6	CASSTNRGLGANVLTF	TGTGCCAGCAGTACGAACAGGGGTTTAGGGGCCAACGTCCTGACTTTC
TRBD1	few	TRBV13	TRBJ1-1	CASSSRRQGGNTEAFF	TGTGCCAGCAGCTCCCGCCGACAGGGGGGGAACACTGAAGCTTTCTTT
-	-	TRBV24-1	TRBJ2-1	CATSDLGTEGLYNEQFF	TGTGCCACCAGTGATTTGGGAACGGAGGGGCTCTACAATGAGCAGTTCTTC
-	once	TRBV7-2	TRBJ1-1	CASSLAGGSNTEAFF	TGTGCCAGCAGCTTAGCAGGAGGGTCGAACACTGAAGCTTTCTTT
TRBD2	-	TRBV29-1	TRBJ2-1	CSVEGWEGSSYNEQFF	TGCAGCGTTGAGGGGTGGGAGGGAAGCTCCTACAATGAGCAGTTCTTC
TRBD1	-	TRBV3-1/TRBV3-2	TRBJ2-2	CASSPGQLNTGELFF	TGTGCCAGCAGCCCGGGACAGTTGAACACCGGGGAGCTGTTTTTT
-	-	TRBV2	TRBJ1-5	CASRLQGIGNQPQHF	TGTGCCAGCAGGCTTCAGGGTATAGGCAATCAGCCCCAGCATTTT
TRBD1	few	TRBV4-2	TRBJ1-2	CASSQALGQEIYYGYTF	TGTGCCAGCAGCCAAGCGTTAGGACAGGAAATATACTATGGCTACACCTTC
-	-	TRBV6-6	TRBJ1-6	CASLSGYNSPLHF	TGTGCCAGCCTTTCGGGCTATAATTCACCCCTCCACTTT
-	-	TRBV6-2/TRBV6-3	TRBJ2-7	CASSLSSYEQYF	TGTGCCAGCAGTTTGAGCTCCTACGAGCAGTACTTC
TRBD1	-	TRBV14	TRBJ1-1	CASSQENLRQGRAFF	TGTGCCAGCAGCCAAGAAAACCTTCGACAGGGACGAGCTTTCTTT
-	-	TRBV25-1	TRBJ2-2	CASSAADLNTGELFF	TGTGCCAGCAGTGCTGCGGACTTGAACACCGGGGAGCTGTTTTTT
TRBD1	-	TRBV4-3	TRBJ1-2	CASSPGTGNYGYTF	TGCGCCAGCAGCCCAGGGACAGGGAACTATGGCTACACCTTC